These 20 T cell receptor beta chains were all obtained from the same sample, sequenced in a study of Ad26.COV2.S vaccination and SARS-CoV-2 variants. Treatment of the sample: about 20 received Ad26.COV2.S at low or high dose, single or two shots; 5 received placebo; per-sample allocation not given. Day 63 after the first injection of vaccine or placebo was the sampling time. Measured with immunoSEQ multiplex PCR; TCRdb has only the in-frame clones, and not every one. This sample carries around 420,000 clones, around 89% of them seen once, and the ten largest clones take roughly 4%. The specimen was peripheral blood, collected in a trial of Ad26.COV2.S vaccine versus placebo. The receptors derive from a person between 18 and 65 years old who received the Ad26.COV2.S COVID-19 vaccine or a placebo.

This sequence joins TRBV6-5 and TRBJ2-7; D unclear. V was clipped by 7 bases and J by 5 bases, with 12 bases between them. This CDR3 spans 12 amino acids. Germline lookup yields CDR1 MNHEY and CDR2 SVGAGI. CDR3 amino acids: CASTETPNEQYF. The CDR3, as DNA: TGTGCCAGCACAGAAACCCCTAACGAGCAGTACTTC.

The chain employs TRBV7-2 and TRBJ1-1; possible D gene TRBD1, 6 bases. This CDR3 is 14 amino acids long. Trimming left V 7 bases short and J 0 bases short, with 12 bases between. Per germline, CDR1 SGHTA and CDR2 FQGNSA. DNA for the CDR3: TGTGCCAGCACCCTTCGACAGGTGAACACTGAAGCTTTCTTT. Its protein is CASTLRQVNTEAFF.

This clone appeared a few times. The J gene is TRBJ2-3, the V gene TRBV5-8, with D possibly matching TRBD1 (6 bases). Germline CDR1 is SGHTS and CDR2 is YDEGEE. The germline V and J ends were trimmed by 4 bases and 9 bases, with 12 bases remaining between them. The CDR3 covers 12 residues. In DNA, the CDR3 is TGTGCCAGCAGCAGCCGACAGGCCACGCAGTATTTT. As protein: CASSSRQATQYF.

J is TRBJ2-3 and V is TRBV27; D might be TRBD1 (6 bases). The CDR3 runs 15 residues. Germline V gene data show CDR1 as MNHEY and CDR2 as SMNVEV (reference sequence). Trimming removed 6 bases from V and 0 bases from J, with 13 bases in between. This CDR3 reads CASSRGQSSTDTQYF. CDR3 coding DNA: TGTGCCAGCAGCCGAGGACAGTCTAGCACAGATACGCAGTATTTT.

The CDR3, as DNA: TGTGCCAGTAGCAGGACAGGGTCTGGGGCCAACGTCCTGACTTTC. Protein product: CASSRTGSGANVLTF. The chain is built from TRBV19 and TRBJ2-6, with 8 bases aligning to TRBD1. The length of the CDR3 is 15 residues. V was clipped by 6 bases and J by 1 base; unmatched bases: 2. Per the germline V gene, CDR1 is LNHDA and CDR2 is SQIVND (reference sequence).

This chain joins TRBV4-1 and TRBJ1-5; D is uncertain. CDR1 and CDR2 from the germline V gene are MGHRA and YSYEKL. V lost 7 bases and J 3 bases, leaving 10 bases between the germline ends. The CDR3 extends over 13 amino acids. The CDR3 DNA reads as TGCGCCAGCACCGGAGGCCCCAATCAGCCCCAGCATTTT. Its translation is CASTGGPNQPQHF.

The gene calls are TRBV19 and TRBJ1-1; 8 bases line up with TRBD1. Unmatched junction bases numbered 13, after V lost 5 bases and J lost 2 bases. Germline V gene lookup returns CDR1 LNHDA and CDR2 SQIVND (reference sequence). The CDR3 length is 17 residues. The CDR3 loop is CASSEAGGPYLNTEAFF. CDR3 nucleotides: TGTGCCAGTAGTGAGGCAGGGGGCCCGTACCTAAACACTGAAGCTTTCTTT.

This chain connects TRBV27 to TRBJ1-5; possible D gene TRBD1, 5 bases. Germline V CDR1 and CDR2: MNHEY, SMNVEV (reference sequence). Between the trimmed V and J ends, which lost 6 bases and 1 base, there was a span of 13 bases. There are 15 residues in the CDR3. The CDR3 nucleotides read TGTGCCAGCAGCCCACGCTGGGGCAGCAATCAGCCCCAGCATTTT. Its protein product is CASSPRWGSNQPQHF.

The rearrangement links TRBV4-3 to TRBJ1-5, with D possibly matching TRBD1 (6 bases). Germline V CDR1 and CDR2: LGHNA, YSLEER. The CDR3 covers 16 residues. V shed 1 base and J shed 7 bases, with 17 bases lying between them. The CDR3 nucleotides read TGCGCCAGCAGCCAAGGTGTAACAGGGCCTCAGCAGCCCCAGCATTTT. Amino acid sequence: CASSQGVTGPQQPQHF.

The V gene is TRBV4-3, the J gene TRBJ1-4, with a weak D call TRBD1 (5 bases). CDR3 size: 15 residues. Per the germline V gene, CDR1 is LGHNA and CDR2 is YSLEER. With 4 bases removed from V and 5 bases from J, the gap between germline ends came to 14 bases. CDR3 sequence reads: CASSRGLGVNEKLFF. CDR3 in DNA: TGCGCCAGCAGCCGCGGTTTGGGGGTCAATGAAAAACTGTTTTTT.

The genes are TRBV6-2 or TRBV6-3 and TRBJ1-5; 9 bases line up with TRBD1. There are 16 residues in the CDR3. CDR1 MNHEY and CDR2 SVGEGT come from the germline V gene. The V and J ends lost 5 bases and 2 bases, in that order; junction bases with no gene match: 7. The DNA for the CDR3 is TGTGCCAGCAGTGCCCCCCGGACAGGGGGCAATCAGCCCCAGCATTTT. This gives the protein CASSAPRTGGNQPQHF.

The rearrangement uses TRBV28 and TRBJ2-7; D is ambiguous. V was clipped by 4 bases and J by 11 bases, with 12 bases between them. This CDR3 comprises 11 residues. Germline lookup yields CDR1 MDHEN and CDR2 SYDVKM. This CDR3 is CASSSLREEYF. As DNA, the CDR3 is TGTGCCAGCAGTTCGTTAAGGGAAGAGTACTTC.

The chain is built from TRBV18 and TRBJ2-7; D not resolved. CDR3 length: 14 residues. Between the trimmed V and J ends, which lost 4 bases and 2 bases, there was a span of 12 bases. Germline V lookup: CDR1 KGHSH, CDR2 LQKENI. The CDR3 nucleotides read TGTGCCAGCTCACAGGCAGGACCAACCTACGAGCAGTACTTC. Translation: CASSQAGPTYEQYF.

The CDR3 sequence: CASSLGLAGPTDTQYF. In DNA form, the CDR3 reads TGCGCCAGCAGCTTGGGCCTAGCGGGGCCCACAGATACGCAGTATTTT. V is TRBV5-1 and J is TRBJ2-3; 9 positions agree with TRBD2. This CDR3 is 16 amino acids long. Trimming removed 0 bases from V and 2 bases from J; junction bases left unmatched: 4. CDR1 SGHRS and CDR2 YFSETQ come from the germline V gene.

The rearrangement links TRBV6-5 to TRBJ1-1, with D unclear. The CDR3 has 11 residues. Germline lookup yields CDR1 MNHEY and CDR2 SVGAGI. V was clipped by 7 bases and J by 2 bases, with 5 bases between them. The CDR3 nucleotides read TGTGCCAGCATGGTTAACACTGAAGCTTTCTTT. Its protein product is CASMVNTEAFF.

This clone was counted between two and nine times. V is TRBV5-1 and J is TRBJ1-6; no clear D. This CDR3 comprises 13 residues. The V gene's germline CDR1 is SGHRS and CDR2 YFSETQ. Trimming shortened V by 0 bases and J by 8 bases, and 6 bases separated the two germline ends. The CDR3 is CASSLASDSPLHF. The CDR3 region has the DNA TGCGCCAGCAGCTTGGCTAGCGATTCACCCCTCCACTTT.

The chain recombines TRBV7-6 with TRBJ2-7; weak D call: TRBD2 (6 bases). Germline-derived CDR1 and CDR2 are SGHVS and FNYEAQ. Trimming stripped 0 bases from V and 2 bases from J, with 11 bases between. CDR3 size: 15 residues. The CDR3 region has the DNA TGTGCCAGCAGCTTAGCGCGGGACGGAACCTACGAGCAGTACTTC. This translates into CASSLARDGTYEQYF.

The rearrangement joins TRBV5-5 to TRBJ1-5, with D unresolved. The CDR3 covers 16 residues. V was trimmed by 0 bases and J by 0 bases, leaving 10 bases between them. CDR1 and CDR2 from the germline V gene are SGHKS and YYEKEE (reference sequence). The CDR3 sequence: CASSLAGAFSNQPQHF. The CDR3 region has the DNA TGTGCCAGCAGCTTGGCCGGAGCCTTTAGCAATCAGCCCCAGCATTTT.

There are a few counts of this clone. The chain has TRBV5-8 and TRBJ1-2; D may be TRBD1 (6 bases). In germline, CDR1 is SGHTS, CDR2 YDEGEE. The V gene lost 7 bases and the J gene lost 8 bases, with 24 bases spanning the gap. The CDR3 has 15 amino acids. The CDR3 spells CASGFRATGPRGYTF. CDR3 DNA sequence: TGTGCCAGCGGATTTCGGGCAACAGGGCCCAGGGGCTACACCTTC.

The V call is TRBV11-2, the J call TRBJ2-1; D gene unclear. The CDR3 consists of 14 residues. Germline V lookup: CDR1 SGHAT, CDR2 FQNNGV. V dropped 3 bases and J dropped 0 bases, with 6 bases sitting between them. CDR3 bases: TGTGCCAGCAGCTTGGTGGGCTCCTACAATGAGCAGTTCTTC. This gives the protein CASSLVGSYNEQFF.